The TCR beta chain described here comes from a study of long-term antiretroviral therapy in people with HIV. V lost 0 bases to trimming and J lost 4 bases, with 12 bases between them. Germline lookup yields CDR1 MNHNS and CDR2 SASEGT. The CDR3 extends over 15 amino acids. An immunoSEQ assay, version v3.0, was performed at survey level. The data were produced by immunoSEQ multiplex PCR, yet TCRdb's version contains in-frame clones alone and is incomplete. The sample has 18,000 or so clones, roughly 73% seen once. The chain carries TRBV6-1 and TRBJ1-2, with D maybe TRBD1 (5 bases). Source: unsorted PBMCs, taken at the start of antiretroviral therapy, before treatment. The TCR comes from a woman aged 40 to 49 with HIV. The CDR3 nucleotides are TGTGCCAGCAGTGAAGCGAATAGGGACGGCTATGGCTACACCTTC. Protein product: CASSEANRDGYGYTF.